This TCR beta chain is from a study of T cell responses to AZD1222 COVID-19 vaccine. Points from the study as a whole: Repertoires were sampled only after the peak T cell response. Breadth and depth of Spike-specific TCRs rose after two AZD1222 doses. Just a handful of AZD1222 recipients tested seropositive at baseline.

In the case of this clone: Antigen specificity is unknown.

Germline V gene lookup returns CDR1 MNHEY and CDR2 SMNVEV (reference sequence). V was clipped by 2 bases and J by 4 bases; unmatched bases: 8. This CDR3 is 15 amino acids long. This table comes from immunoSEQ multiplex PCR, and its TCRdb copy is limited to in-frame clones, with some not included. The sample records 90,000 or so clones, 80% to 90% being singletons. This TCR came from an adult in good health. Sequences were derived from peripheral blood, sampled on day 0 of AZD1222 vaccination. V is TRBV27 and J is TRBJ2-7; TRBD1 matches at 7 bases. CDR3 in DNA: TGTGCCAGCAGTTTAAGACGGGGACAGCAATACGAGCAGTACTTC. Protein sequence: CASSLRRGQQYEQYF.